This T cell receptor (beta chain) is from a study of shared clonotypes between healthy human individuals. In this sample, this clone turned up once. There are 14 residues in the CDR3. Libraries were prepared by immunoSEQ multiplex PCR; TCRdb keeps only in-frame clonotypes and omits some of them. The data contain 800,000 to 1,200,000 clones, 70% to 80% of them singletons. This clonotype was sampled from a man between 18 and 29 years old in good health. Some clones in this sample may be carry-over from other donors' samples. This chain connects TRBV21-1 to TRBJ1-5; the D call TRBD1 from the table was never checked on the DNA. TRBV21-1 is a known pseudogene. Sequenced: memory CD4+ T cells from PBMCs. Stated subset: CD45RA-negative fraction. The CDR3: CASSTRDRYQPQHF. DNA for the CDR3: TGTGCCAGCAGCACCCGGGACAGATATCAGCCCCAGCATTTT.